This T cell receptor (beta chain) is drawn from a study of CD8 T cells in Susac syndrome. RNA in amounts of roughly 0.5 to 1 ug was reverse transcribed with random hexamers. One entry per CDR3 protein results from TCRdb running MiXCR on the immunoSEQ multiplex PCR reads. The sample lists some 150,000 distinct CDR3 sequences; 95% were seen once. The CDR3 runs 14 residues. The V end was cut by 5 bases, the J end by 5 bases, with 18 bases between. Per germline, CDR1 DFQATT and CDR2 SNEGSKA (reference sequence). Patients with Susac syndrome met diagnostic criteria defined recently for definite or probable disease. On this clonotype itself: Its antigen is not identified.

General study findings and limits: In Susac syndrome, CD4+ T cell repertoires lacked any clonal expansion.

The TCR originated in a human donor with Susac syndrome. This sequence joins TRBV20-1 and TRBJ2-5, with D possibly TRBD2 on 6 matching bases. The sequenced sample consisted of CD4+ T cells from PBMCs. As DNA, the CDR3 is TGCAGTGCTGCGATGCCCGGGGGTTCGGAGACCCAGTACTTC. Its protein is CSAAMPGGSETQYF.